Below are 7 T cell receptor beta chains sequenced from a single sample in a study of blood T cell repertoires in COVID-19. Generated by immunoSEQ multiplex PCR, the TCRdb table keeps only in-frame clones and is missing some. The data contain about 78,000 clones, less than 95% of them singletons. Input material: peripheral blood. Receptors were obtained from a woman aged 45-59 years in a cohort sampled during active COVID-19.

This chain joins TRBV7-3 and TRBJ2-5; 8 bases line up with TRBD2. CDR3 size: 15 residues. The V gene end was trimmed by 5 bases and the J gene end by 0 bases; junction bases not matched to a gene: 5. From germline, CDR1 is SGHTA and CDR2 FQGTGA. CDR3 amino acids: CASSPTSGYQETQYF. CDR3 coding DNA: TGTGCCAGCAGCCCTACTAGCGGTTACCAAGAGACCCAGTACTTC.

The V call is TRBV18, the J call TRBJ1-1; 7 nucleotides agree with TRBD1. V gave up 6 bases and J gave up 7 bases; unmatched junction bases: 14. The CDR3 extends over 15 amino acids. Germline CDR1 is KGHSH and CDR2 is LQKENI. The CDR3 reads CASSLRGDSFSEAFF. CDR3 coding DNA: TGTGCCAGCTCCCTAAGAGGGGACAGTTTTAGTGAAGCTTTCTTT.

V and J are TRBV9 and TRBJ2-7; D is possibly TRBD1 (6 bases). Germline V gene sequence: CDR1 SGDLS, CDR2 YYNGEE. Trimming removed 0 bases at V and 9 bases at J, with 13 bases between. The CDR3 covers 13 residues. CDR3 amino acids: CASSVEGRGMQYF. The CDR3 DNA reads as TGTGCCAGCAGCGTAGAGGGCAGGGGAATGCAGTACTTC.

This clone was seen once. This sequence joins TRBV6-5 and TRBJ2-1, with D possibly matching TRBD2 (8 bases). The V and J ends lost 7 bases and 9 bases respectively, with 16 bases between them. Germline-derived CDR1 and CDR2 are MNHEY and SVGAGI. This CDR3 region has 13 residues. The CDR3 DNA sequence: TGTGCCAGCACCCCGGGAGGGGGCAGTGAGCAGTTCTTC. It specifies CASTPGGGSEQFF.

The CDR3 protein is CASSPLTGVGGELFF. The CDR3, as DNA: TGTGCCAGCTCACCCCTGACAGGGGTCGGCGGGGAGCTGTTTTTT. The chain combines TRBV18 with TRBJ2-2, with 8 bases that match TRBD1. The CDR3 has 15 residues. J gave up 7 bases and V 3 bases, and 7 bases lay outside the gene matches. Germline loops: CDR1 KGHSH, CDR2 LQKENI.

This chain joins TRBV11-2 and TRBJ2-3; the match to TRBD2 covers 11 bases. The CDR3 runs 16 residues. Germline V gene sequence: CDR1 SGHAT, CDR2 FQNNGV. V dropped 4 bases and J dropped 2; count of bases not matched to a gene: 5. The CDR3 spells CASSSLAGGTTDTQYF. CDR3 in DNA: TGTGCCAGCAGCTCGCTAGCGGGAGGAACCACAGATACGCAGTATTTT.

This chain joins TRBV11-2 and TRBJ2-2; tentatively, D is TRBD1 (6 bases). Germline V gives CDR1 SGHAT, CDR2 FQNNGV. V was pared by 2 bases and J by 2 bases, with 12 bases between. The CDR3 runs 16 residues. The CDR3 coding sequence is TGTGCCAGCAGCTTAAACCAGGGGAGCAACACCGGGGAGCTGTTTTTT. Protein: CASSLNQGSNTGELFF.